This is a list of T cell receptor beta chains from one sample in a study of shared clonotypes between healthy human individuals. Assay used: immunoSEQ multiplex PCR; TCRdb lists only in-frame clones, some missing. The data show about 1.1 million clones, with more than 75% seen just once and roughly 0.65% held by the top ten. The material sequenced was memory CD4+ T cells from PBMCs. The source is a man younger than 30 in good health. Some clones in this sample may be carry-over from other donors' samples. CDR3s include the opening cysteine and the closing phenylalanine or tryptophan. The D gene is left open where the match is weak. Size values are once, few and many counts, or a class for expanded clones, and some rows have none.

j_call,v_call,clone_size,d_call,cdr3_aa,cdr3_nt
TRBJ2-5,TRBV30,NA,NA,CAWSVEGTTEQYF,TGTGCCTGGAGTGTAGAAGGGACGACTGAGCAGTACTTC
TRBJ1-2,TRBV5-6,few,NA,CASSLGQNGYTF,TGTGCCAGCAGCTTGGGACAGAATGGCTACACCTTC
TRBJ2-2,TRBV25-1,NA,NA,CASSSAGVTLGNTGELFF,TGTGCCAGCAGTTCGGCAGGGGTAACATTGGGGAACACCGGGGAGCTGTTTTTT
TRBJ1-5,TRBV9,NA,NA,CASSVDTDQPQHF,TGTGCCAGCAGCGTAGACACCGATCAGCCCCAGCATTTT
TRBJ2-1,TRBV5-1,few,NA,CASSPRVVAGSAVNEQFF,TGCGCCAGCAGCCCTAGGGTCGTGGCCGGGAGCGCGGTCAATGAGCAGTTCTTC
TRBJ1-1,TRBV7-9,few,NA,CASSLTLVAFF,TGTGCCAGCAGCTTAACCCTGGTGGCTTTCTTT
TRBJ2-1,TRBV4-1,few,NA,CASSQFEGREEQFF,TGCGCCAGCAGCCAATTCGAAGGCCGCGAGGAGCAGTTCTTC
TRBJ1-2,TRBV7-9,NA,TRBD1,CASSSPGTVDYGYTF,TGTGCCAGCAGCTCTCCCGGGACAGTCGACTATGGCTACACCTTC
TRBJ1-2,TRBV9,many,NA,CASSVQGFSNGYTF,TGTGCCAGCAGCGTGCAGGGGTTTAGTAATGGCTACACCTTC
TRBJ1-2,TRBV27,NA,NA,CASSLWGVQGTRGYGYTF,TGTGCCAGCAGTTTATGGGGAGTTCAGGGCACCAGGGGCTATGGCTACACCTTC
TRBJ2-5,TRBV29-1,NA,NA,CAACQGRGETQYF,TGCGCAGCGTGTCAGGGGAGGGGGGAGACCCAGTACTTC
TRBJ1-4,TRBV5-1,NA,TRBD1,CASSPQAGGEKLFF,TGCGCCAGCAGCCCTCAGGCAGGGGGGGAAAAACTGTTTTTT
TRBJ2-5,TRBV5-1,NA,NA,CASSLSITQETQYF,TGCGCCAGCAGCTTATCCATAACCCAAGAGACCCAGTACTTC
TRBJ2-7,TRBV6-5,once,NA,CASSYDHRAGSYEQYF,TGTGCCAGCAGTTACGACCACAGGGCGGGATCCTACGAGCAGTACTTC
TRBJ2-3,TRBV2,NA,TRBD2,CASSGGTITDTQYF,TGTGCCAGCAGTGGTGGGACTATCACAGATACGCAGTATTTT
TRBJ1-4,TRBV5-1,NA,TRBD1,CASSSTGTGGLQKLFF,TGCGCCAGCAGCTCCACGGGGACAGGGGGCTTGCAAAAACTGTTTTTT
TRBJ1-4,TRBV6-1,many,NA,CASSERGNEKLFF,TGTGCCAGCAGTGAAAGGGGTAATGAAAAACTGTTTTTT
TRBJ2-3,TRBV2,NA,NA,CASSRLWTDTQYF,TGTGCCAGCAGTAGATTATGGACAGATACGCAGTATTTT
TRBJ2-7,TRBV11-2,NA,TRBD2,CASSPIRRGRSPYEQYF,TGTGCCAGCAGCCCGATTAGGCGCGGGAGGTCCCCCTACGAGCAGTACTTC
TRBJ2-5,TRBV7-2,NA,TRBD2,CASSLADSGKETQYF,TGTGCCAGCAGCTTAGCGGATAGCGGGAAAGAGACCCAGTACTTC
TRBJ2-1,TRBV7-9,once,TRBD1,CASSPPGQGGKDEQFF,TGTGCCAGCAGCCCGCCGGGACAGGGGGGAAAGGATGAGCAGTTCTTC
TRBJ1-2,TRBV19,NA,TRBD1,CASSIRTGSNYGYTF,TGTGCCAGTAGTATCAGGACAGGGTCCAACTATGGCTACACCTTC
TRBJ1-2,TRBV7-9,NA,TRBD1,CASSLAGTGLNYGYTF,TGTGCCAGCAGCTTAGCCGGGACAGGGCTTAACTATGGCTACACCTTC
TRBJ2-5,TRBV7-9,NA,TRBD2,CASSAPLAGVETQYF,TGTGCCAGCAGCGCCCCCCTAGCGGGAGTGGAGACCCAGTACTTC
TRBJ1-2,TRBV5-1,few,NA,CASSPGDASNYGYTF,TGCGCCAGCAGCCCGGGGGATGCATCTAACTATGGCTACACCTTC
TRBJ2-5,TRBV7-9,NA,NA,CASSLFPRETQYF,TGTGCCAGCAGCTTATTCCCCCGAGAGACCCAGTACTTC
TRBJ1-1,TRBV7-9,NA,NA,CASSFRDGTTEAFF,TGTGCCAGCAGCTTCAGGGACGGTACCACTGAAGCTTTCTTT
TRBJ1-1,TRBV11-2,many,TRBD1,CASSSDRGRTEAFF,TGTGCCAGCAGCTCAGACAGGGGGCGCACTGAAGCTTTCTTT
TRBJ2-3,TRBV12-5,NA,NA,CASGFTSLALGNTDTQYF,TGTGCTAGTGGTTTCACCTCTTTAGCTCTGGGGAACACAGATACGCAGTATTTT
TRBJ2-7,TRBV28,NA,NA,CASSLSRGRREQYF,TGTGCCAGCAGTTTGTCCAGGGGCCGGCGCGAGCAGTACTTC
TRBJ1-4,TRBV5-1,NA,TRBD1,CASSLGQGREKLFF,TGCGCCAGCAGCCTCGGACAGGGACGAGAAAAACTGTTTTTT
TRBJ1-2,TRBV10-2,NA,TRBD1,CASSDRERGSGYTF,TGCGCCAGCAGCGACAGGGAAAGAGGAAGCGGCTACACCTTC
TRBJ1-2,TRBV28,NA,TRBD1,CASHGTGYGYTF,TGTGCCAGCCACGGGACAGGCTACGGCTACACCTTC
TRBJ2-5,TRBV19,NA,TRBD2,CASSIDQGTRGKTQYF,TGTGCCAGTAGTATAGATCAGGGGACTAGGGGAAAGACCCAGTACTTC
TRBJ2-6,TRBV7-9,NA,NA,CASSRGLSSGANVLTF,TGTGCCAGCAGCCGGGGACTTAGCTCTGGGGCCAACGTCCTGACTTTC
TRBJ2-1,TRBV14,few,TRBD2,CASSFWTSDEQFF,TGTGCCAGCAGCTTTTGGACTAGCGATGAGCAGTTCTTC
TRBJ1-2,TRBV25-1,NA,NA,CASSEWEINYGYTF,TGTGCCAGCAGTGAGTGGGAGATTAACTATGGCTACACCTTC
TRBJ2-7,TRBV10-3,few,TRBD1,CAIMAQGQGFSEQYF,TGTGCCATCATGGCCCAGGGACAGGGATTCTCCGAGCAGTACTTC
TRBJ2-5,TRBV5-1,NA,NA,CASSLEGGGETQYF,TGCGCCAGCAGCTTGGAAGGGGGTGGGGAGACCCAGTACTTC
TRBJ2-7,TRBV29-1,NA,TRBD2,CSARLAGGPREQYF,TGCAGCGCCAGACTAGCAGGAGGGCCCCGCGAGCAGTACTTC
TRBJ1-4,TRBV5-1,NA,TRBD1,CASSLARTGKEKLFF,TGCGCCAGCAGCTTGGCCAGGACAGGGAAGGAAAAACTGTTTTTT
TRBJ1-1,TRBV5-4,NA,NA,CASRVTGFGTEAFF,TGTGCCAGCAGGGTGACAGGTTTTGGCACTGAAGCTTTCTTT
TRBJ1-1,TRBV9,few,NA,CASNRGLNTEAFF,TGTGCCAGCAACCGGGGCCTGAACACTGAAGCTTTCTTT
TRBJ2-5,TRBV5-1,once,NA,CASSLARGARQETQYF,TGCGCCAGCAGCTTGGCCAGAGGGGCCCGTCAAGAGACCCAGTACTTC
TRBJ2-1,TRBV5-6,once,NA,CASSSGGILDYNEQFF,TGTGCCAGCAGCTCAGGAGGGATACTAGATTACAATGAGCAGTTCTTC
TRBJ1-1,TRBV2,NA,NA,CASPRGGGLLNTEAFF,TGTGCCAGCCCAAGGGGAGGGGGTCTCTTGAACACTGAAGCTTTCTTT
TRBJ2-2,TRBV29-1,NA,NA,CSGGASGNTGELFF,TGCAGCGGGGGGGCTAGCGGGAACACCGGGGAGCTGTTTTTT
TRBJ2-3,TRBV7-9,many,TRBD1,CASSPVTGQGAVDTQYF,TGTGCCAGCAGCCCCGTAACAGGACAGGGGGCAGTAGATACGCAGTATTTT
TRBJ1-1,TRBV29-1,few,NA,CSAAPDTEAFF,TGCAGCGCAGCCCCGGACACTGAAGCTTTCTTT